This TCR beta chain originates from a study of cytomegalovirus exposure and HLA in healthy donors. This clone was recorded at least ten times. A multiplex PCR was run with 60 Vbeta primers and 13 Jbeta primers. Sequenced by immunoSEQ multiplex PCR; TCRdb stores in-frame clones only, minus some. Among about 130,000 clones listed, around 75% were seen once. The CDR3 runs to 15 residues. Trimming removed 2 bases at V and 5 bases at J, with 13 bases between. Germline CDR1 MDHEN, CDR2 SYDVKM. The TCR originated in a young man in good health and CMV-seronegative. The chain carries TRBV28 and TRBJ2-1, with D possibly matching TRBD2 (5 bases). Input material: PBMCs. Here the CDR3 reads CASSLRGNENNEQFF. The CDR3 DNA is TGTGCCAGCAGTTTACGGGGAAACGAAAACAATGAGCAGTTCTTC.